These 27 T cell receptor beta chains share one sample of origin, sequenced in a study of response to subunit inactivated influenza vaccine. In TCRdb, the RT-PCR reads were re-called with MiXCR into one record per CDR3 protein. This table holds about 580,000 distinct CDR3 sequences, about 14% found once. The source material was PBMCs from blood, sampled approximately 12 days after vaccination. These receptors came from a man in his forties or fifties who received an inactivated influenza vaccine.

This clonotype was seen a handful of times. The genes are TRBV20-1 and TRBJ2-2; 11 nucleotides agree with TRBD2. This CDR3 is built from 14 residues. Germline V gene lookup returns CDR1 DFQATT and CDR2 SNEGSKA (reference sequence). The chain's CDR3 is CRPLAGGDTGELFF. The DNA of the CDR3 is TGCAGGCCCCTAGCGGGAGGTGACACCGGGGAGCTGTTTTTT.

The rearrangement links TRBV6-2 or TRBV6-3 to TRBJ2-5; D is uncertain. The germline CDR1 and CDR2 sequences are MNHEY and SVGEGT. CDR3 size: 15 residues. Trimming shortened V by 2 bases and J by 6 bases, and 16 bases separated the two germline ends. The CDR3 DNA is TGTGCCAGCAGTTACCTGGACGAATCTCGGAAGACCCAGTACTTC. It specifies CASSYLDESRKTQYF.

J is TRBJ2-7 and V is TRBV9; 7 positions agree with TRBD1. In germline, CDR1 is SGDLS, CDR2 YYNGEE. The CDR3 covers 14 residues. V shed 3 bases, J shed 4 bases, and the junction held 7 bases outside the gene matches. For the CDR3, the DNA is TGTGCCAGCAGCGCCCGGGACAGATCGTACGAGCAGTACTTC. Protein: CASSARDRSYEQYF.

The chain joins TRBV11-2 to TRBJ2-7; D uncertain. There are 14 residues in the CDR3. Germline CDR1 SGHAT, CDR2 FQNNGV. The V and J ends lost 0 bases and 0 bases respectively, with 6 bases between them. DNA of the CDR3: TGTGCCAGCAGCTTAGATGACGGCTCCTACGAGCAGTACTTC. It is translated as CASSLDDGSYEQYF.

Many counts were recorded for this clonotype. CDR3 sequence reads: CASSQFATGTYEQYF. The CDR3 coding sequence is TGTGCCAGCAGCCAATTCGCGACAGGGACCTACGAGCAGTACTTC. The chain links TRBV4-2 to TRBJ2-7, with 7 bases aligning to TRBD1. CDR3 length: 15 residues. Unmatched junction bases numbered 6, after V lost 2 bases and J lost 2 bases. The germline CDR1 and CDR2 sequences are LGHNA and YNFKEQ.

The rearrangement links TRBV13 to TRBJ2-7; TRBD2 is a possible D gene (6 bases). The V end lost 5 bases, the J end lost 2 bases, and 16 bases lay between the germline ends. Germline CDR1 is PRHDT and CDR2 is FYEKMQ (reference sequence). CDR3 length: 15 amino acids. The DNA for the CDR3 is TGTGCCAGCAGCGATCGGGACTCGCGAACCTACGAGCAGTACTTC. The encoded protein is CASSDRDSRTYEQYF. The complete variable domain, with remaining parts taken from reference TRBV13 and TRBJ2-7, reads AAGVIQSPRHLIKEKRETATLKCYPIPRHDTVYWYQQGPGQDPQFLISFYEKMQSDKGSIPDRFSAQQFSDYHSELNMSSLELGDSALYFCASSDRDSRTYEQYFGPGTRLTVT.

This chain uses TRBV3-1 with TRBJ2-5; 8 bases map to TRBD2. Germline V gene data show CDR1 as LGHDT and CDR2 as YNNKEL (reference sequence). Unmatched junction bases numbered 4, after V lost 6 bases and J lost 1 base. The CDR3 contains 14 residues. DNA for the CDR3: TGTGCCAGCAGACGAGCGGGAGCCCAAGAGACCCAGTACTTC. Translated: CASRRAGAQETQYF.

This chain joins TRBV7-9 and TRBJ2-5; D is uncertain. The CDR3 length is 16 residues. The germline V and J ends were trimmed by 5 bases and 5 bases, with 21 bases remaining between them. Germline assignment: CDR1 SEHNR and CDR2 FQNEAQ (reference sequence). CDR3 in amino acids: CASSQRRYLTGETQYF. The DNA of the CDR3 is TGTGCCAGCAGCCAACGAAGATATTTGACTGGGGAGACCCAGTACTTC. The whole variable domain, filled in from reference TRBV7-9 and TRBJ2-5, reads DTGVSQNPRHKITKRGQNVTFRCDPISEHNRLYWYRQTLGQGPEFLTYFQNEAQLEKSRLLSDRFSAERPKGSFSTLEIQRTEQGDSAMYLCASSQRRYLTGETQYFGPGTRLLVL.

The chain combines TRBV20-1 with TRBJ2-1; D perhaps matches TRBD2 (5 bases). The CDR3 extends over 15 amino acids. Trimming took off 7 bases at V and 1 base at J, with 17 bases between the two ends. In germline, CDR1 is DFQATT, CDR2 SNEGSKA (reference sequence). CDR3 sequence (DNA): TGCAGTGTCACAAGAGGACTGTTTTCCTACAATGAGCAGTTCTTC. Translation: CSVTRGLFSYNEQFF.

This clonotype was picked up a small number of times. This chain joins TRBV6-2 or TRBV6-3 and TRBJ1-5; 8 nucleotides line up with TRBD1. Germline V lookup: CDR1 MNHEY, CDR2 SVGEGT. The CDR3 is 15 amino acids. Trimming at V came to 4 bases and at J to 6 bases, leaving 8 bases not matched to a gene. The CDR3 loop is CASSSRTGLFQPQHF. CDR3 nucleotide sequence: TGTGCCAGCAGTTCAAGGACAGGGCTTTTTCAGCCCCAGCATTTT.

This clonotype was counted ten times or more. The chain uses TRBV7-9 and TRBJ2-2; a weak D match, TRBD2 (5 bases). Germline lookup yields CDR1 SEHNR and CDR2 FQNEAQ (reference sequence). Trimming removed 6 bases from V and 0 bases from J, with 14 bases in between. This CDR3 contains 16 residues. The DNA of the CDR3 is TGTGCCAGCAGGGCCTCCGCGGGTTCGAACACCGGGGAGCTGTTTTTT. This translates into CASRASAGSNTGELFF.

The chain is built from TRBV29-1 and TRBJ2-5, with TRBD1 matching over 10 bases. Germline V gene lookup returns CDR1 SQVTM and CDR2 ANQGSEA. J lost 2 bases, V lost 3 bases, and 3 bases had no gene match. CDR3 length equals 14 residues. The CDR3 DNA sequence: TGCAGCGTTGACGGGACAGGGGTTCAAGAGACCCAGTACTTC. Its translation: CSVDGTGVQETQYF.

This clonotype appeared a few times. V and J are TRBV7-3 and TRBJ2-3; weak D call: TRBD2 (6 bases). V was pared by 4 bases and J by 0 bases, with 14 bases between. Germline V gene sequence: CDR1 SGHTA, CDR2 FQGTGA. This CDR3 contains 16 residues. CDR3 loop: CASSSGLVASTDTQYF. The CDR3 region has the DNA TGTGCCAGCAGCTCGGGACTGGTCGCTAGCACAGATACGCAGTATTTT. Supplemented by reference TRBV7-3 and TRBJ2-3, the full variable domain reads GAGVSQTPSNKVTEKGKYVELRCDPISGHTALYWYRQSLGQGPEFLIYFQGTGAADDSGLPNDRFFAVRPEGSVSTLKIQRTERGDSAVYLCASSSGLVASTDTQYFGPGTRLTVL.

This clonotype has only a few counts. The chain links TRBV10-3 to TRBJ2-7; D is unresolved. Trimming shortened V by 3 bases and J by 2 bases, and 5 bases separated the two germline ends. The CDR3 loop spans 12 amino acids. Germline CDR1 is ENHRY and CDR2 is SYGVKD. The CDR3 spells CAISEGPYEQYF. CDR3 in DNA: TGTGCCATCAGTGAAGGTCCCTACGAGCAGTACTTC.

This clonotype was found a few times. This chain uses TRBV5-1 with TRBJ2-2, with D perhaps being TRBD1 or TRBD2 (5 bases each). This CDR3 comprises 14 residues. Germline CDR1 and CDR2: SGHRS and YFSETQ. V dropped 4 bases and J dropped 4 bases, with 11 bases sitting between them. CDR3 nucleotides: TGCGCCAGCAGCGCCGGGACCCGCACCGGGGAGCTGTTTTTT. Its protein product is CASSAGTRTGELFF.

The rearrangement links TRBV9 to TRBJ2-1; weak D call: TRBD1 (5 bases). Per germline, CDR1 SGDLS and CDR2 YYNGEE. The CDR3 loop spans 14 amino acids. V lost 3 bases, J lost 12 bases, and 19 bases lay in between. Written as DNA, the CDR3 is TGTGCCAGCAGCGCCCCAGGGCTGCCCCAGGGGCAGTTCTTC. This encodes CASSAPGLPQGQFF.

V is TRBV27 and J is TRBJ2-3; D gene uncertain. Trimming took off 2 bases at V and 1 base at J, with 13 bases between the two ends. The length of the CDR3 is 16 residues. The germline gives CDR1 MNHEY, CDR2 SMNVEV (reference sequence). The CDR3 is CASSLVESLGTDTQYF. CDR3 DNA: TGTGCCAGCAGTTTAGTTGAAAGTCTGGGCACAGATACGCAGTATTTT.

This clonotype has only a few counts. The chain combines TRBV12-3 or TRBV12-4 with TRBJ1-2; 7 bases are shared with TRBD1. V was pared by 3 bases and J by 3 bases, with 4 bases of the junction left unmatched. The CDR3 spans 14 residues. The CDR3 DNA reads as TGTGCCAGCAGTTTGGGCAGGGGGTACTATGGCTACACCTTC. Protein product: CASSLGRGYYGYTF.

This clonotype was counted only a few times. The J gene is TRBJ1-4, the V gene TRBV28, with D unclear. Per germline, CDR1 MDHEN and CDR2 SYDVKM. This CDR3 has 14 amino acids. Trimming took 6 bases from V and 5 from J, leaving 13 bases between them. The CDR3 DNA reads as TGTGCCAGCAGCTTCGGAGGTGGCAATGAAAAACTGTTTTTT. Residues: CASSFGGGNEKLFF.

The CDR3 protein is CASSVARGGSDEQYF. DNA for the CDR3: TGTGCCAGCAGCGTAGCCAGGGGGGGGTCTGACGAGCAGTACTTC. The rearrangement uses TRBV9 and TRBJ2-7; D possibly matches TRBD1 or TRBD2 (7 bases each). Germline V lookup: CDR1 SGDLS, CDR2 YYNGEE. The V end lost 0 bases, the J end lost 5 bases, and 15 bases lay between the germline ends. The CDR3 has 15 residues.

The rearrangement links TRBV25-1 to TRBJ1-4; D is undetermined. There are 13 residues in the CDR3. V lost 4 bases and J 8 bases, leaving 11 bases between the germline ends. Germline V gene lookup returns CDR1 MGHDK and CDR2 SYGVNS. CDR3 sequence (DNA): TGTGCCAGCAGTGGCATCTCTAGGGAAAAACTGTTTTTT. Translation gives CASSGISREKLFF. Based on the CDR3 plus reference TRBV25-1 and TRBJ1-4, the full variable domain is EADIYQTPRYLVIGTGKKITLECSQTMGHDKMYWYQQDPGMELHLIHYSYGVNSTEKGDLSSESTVSRIRTEHFPLTLESARPSHTSQYLCASSGISREKLFFGSGTQLSVL.

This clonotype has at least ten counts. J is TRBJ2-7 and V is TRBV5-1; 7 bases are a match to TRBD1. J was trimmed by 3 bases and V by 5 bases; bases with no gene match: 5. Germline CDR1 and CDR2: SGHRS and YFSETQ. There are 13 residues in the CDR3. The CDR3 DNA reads TGCGCCAGCAGTAATGCAGGGGGCTACGAGCAGTACTTC. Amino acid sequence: CASSNAGGYEQYF.

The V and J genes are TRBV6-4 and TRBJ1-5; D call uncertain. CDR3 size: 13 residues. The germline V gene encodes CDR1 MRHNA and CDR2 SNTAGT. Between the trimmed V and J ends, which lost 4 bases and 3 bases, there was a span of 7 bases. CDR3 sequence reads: CASSVQVNQPQHF. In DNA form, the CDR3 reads TGTGCCAGCAGTGTTCAAGTCAATCAGCCCCAGCATTTT.

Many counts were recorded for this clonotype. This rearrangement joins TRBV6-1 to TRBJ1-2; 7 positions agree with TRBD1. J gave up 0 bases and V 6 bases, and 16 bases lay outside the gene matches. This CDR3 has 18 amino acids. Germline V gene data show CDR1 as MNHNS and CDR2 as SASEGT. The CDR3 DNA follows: TGTGCCAGCAGCGTTTTCTCTACGAGACAGGGCCCTAACTATGGCTACACCTTC. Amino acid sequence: CASSVFSTRQGPNYGYTF.

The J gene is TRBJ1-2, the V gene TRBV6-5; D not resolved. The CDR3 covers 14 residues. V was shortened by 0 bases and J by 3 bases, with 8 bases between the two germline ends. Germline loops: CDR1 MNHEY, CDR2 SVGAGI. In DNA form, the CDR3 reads TGTGCCAGCAGTTACTCGAGTACAGACTATGGCTACACCTTC. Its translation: CASSYSSTDYGYTF.

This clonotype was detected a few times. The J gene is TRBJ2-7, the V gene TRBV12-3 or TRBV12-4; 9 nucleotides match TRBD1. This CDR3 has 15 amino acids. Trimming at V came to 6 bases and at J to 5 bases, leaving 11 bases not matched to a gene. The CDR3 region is CASRTFGTGSHEQYF. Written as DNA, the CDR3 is TGTGCCAGCAGAACCTTTGGGACAGGGTCCCACGAGCAGTACTTC.

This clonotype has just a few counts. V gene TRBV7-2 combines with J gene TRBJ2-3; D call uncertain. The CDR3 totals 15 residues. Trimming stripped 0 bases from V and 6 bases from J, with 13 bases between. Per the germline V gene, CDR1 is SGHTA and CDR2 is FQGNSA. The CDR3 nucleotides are TGTGCCAGCAGCTTAGCCGAGACATACATGGATACGCAGTATTTT. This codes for CASSLAETYMDTQYF.